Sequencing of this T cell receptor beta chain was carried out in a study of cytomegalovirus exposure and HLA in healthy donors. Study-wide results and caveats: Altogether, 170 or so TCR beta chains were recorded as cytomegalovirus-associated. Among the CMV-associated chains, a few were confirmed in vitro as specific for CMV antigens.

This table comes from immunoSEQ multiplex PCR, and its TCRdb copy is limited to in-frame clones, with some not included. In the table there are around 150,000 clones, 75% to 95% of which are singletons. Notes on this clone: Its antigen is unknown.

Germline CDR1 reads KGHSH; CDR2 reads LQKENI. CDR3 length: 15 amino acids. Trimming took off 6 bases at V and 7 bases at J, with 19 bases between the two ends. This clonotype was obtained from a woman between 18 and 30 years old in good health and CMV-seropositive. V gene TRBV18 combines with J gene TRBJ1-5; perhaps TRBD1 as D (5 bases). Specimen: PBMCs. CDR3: CASSHREGLTQPQHF. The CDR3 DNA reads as TGTGCCAGCTCCCACAGAGAGGGACTGACCCAGCCCCAGCATTTT.